This TCR beta chain came from a study of OX40 agonist ivuxolimab in advanced cancers. Across the whole study: Ivuxolimab, an agonistic anti-OX40 (CD134) antibody, was given to patients. Study results and caveats: At 0.1-3.0 mg/kg, partial responders had clonal expansion among the lowest observed. CD8+ T cells (on average) carried more expanded clones than CD4+ T cells.

Germline V gives CDR1 MGHRA, CDR2 YSYEKL. There are 14 residues in the CDR3. With 1 base removed from V and 4 bases from J, the gap between germline ends came to 9 bases. Cycle 7 day 1, cycle 4 day 1, and baseline were the timepoints at which blood was sampled. This clone showed up just once. The antigen is unknown. The table came from immunoSEQ multiplex PCR; TCRdb's copy has only in-frame clones and leaves some out. The repertoire consists of 49,000 or so clones, with around nine tenths occurring once and the leading ten covering 14%. Sequenced material: CD4+ or CD8+ T cells sorted from blood, taken in a trial of the OX40 agonist ivuxolimab. The source of this sequence is an adult with an advanced solid tumor such as melanoma, head and neck, liver or kidney cancer. V gene TRBV4-1 combines with J gene TRBJ2-3; a possible D gene is TRBD1 (6 bases). CDR3 DNA sequence: TGCGCCAGCAGCCAAGGGGGGCCGGCAGATACGCAGTATTTT. Translated: CASSQGGPADTQYF.